The 32 T cell receptor beta chains given below trace back to one sample, sequenced in a study of shared T cell receptors in the human thymus. Sequencing used immunoSEQ multiplex PCR; TCRdb keeps in-frame clones, though not all of them. Of 720,000 or so clones listed, roughly 85% are singletons. These sequences were also reported in another study, on human thymus T cells.

The specimen sequenced was thymocytes. Every receptor here comes from a girl under three years old with a congenital heart defect.

As concerns this clone: The conserved final phenylalanine or tryptophan is absent from the CDR3, which likely points to a read error. V gene TRBV5-6 combines with J gene TRBJ1-6; no clear D gene. V was cut by 0 bases and J by 0 bases, with 4 bases left in between. CDR3 size: 15 residues. Per germline, CDR1 SGHDT and CDR2 YYEEEE. DNA for the CDR3: TGTGCCAGCAGCTTGGGTAGCTCCTATAATTCACCCCTCCACCTT. This translates into CASSLGSSYNSPLHL.

In regard to this clone: The same CDR3 also results from other DNA sequences found in this sample. The chain couples TRBV5-4 to TRBJ1-1; TRBD1 matches at 8 bases. Germline V gives CDR1 SGHNT, CDR2 YYREEE (reference sequence). There are 15 residues in the CDR3. V shed 0 bases, J shed 2 bases, and the junction held 3 bases outside the gene matches. The CDR3: CASSLVGQGNTEAFF. The DNA for the CDR3 is TGTGCCAGCAGCTTGGTAGGACAGGGAAACACTGAAGCTTTCTTT.

This chain uses TRBV30 with TRBJ1-5; D not resolved. Trimming pared 7 bases from V and 0 bases from J, leaving 13 bases between. The length of the CDR3 is 14 residues. Germline V gene sequence: CDR1 GTSNPN, CDR2 SVGIG (reference sequence). The chain's CDR3 is CAFNSGFSNQPQHF. The CDR3 DNA sequence: TGTGCCTTCAACTCGGGATTTAGCAATCAGCCCCAGCATTTT. Full variable domain (outside the CDR3, taken from reference TRBV30 and TRBJ1-5): SQTIHQWPATLVQPVGSPLSLECTVEGTSNPNLYWYRQAAGRGLQLLFYSVGIGQISSEVPQNLSASRPQDRQFILSSKKLLLSDSGFYLCAFNSGFSNQPQHFGDGTRLSIL.

V usage is TRBV10-2 and J usage is TRBJ2-3; D uncertain. The CDR3 length is 16 residues. The V end lost 3 bases, the J end lost 0 bases, and 13 bases lay between the germline ends. The germline V gene has CDR1 WSHSY and CDR2 SAAADI. CDR3 protein: CASSDLIELSTDTQYF. Here the CDR3 DNA reads TGCGCCAGCAGTGACCTTATCGAGTTAAGCACAGATACGCAGTATTTT.

The chain links TRBV11-2 to TRBJ1-1; D perhaps matches TRBD1 (5 bases). The CDR3 has 14 residues. Looked up from germline, CDR1 is SGHAT and CDR2 is FQNNGV. Trimming took 7 bases from V and 0 from J, leaving 12 bases between them. CDR3 nucleotide sequence: TGTGCCAGCATGCGGGGGTACATGAACACTGAAGCTTTCTTT. This encodes CASMRGYMNTEAFF. Combining the CDR3 with reference TRBV11-2 and TRBJ1-1 gives the whole variable domain EAGVAQSPRYKIIEKRQSVAFWCNPISGHATLYWYQQILGQGPKLLIQFQNNGVVDDSQLPKDRFSAERLKGVDSTLKIQPAKLEDSAVYLCASMRGYMNTEAFFGQGTRLTVV.

The V and J genes are TRBV30 and TRBJ1-1; D not certain. The CDR3 is made up of 12 amino acids. The V and J ends lost 0 bases and 2 bases respectively, with 4 bases between them. Per germline, CDR1 GTSNPN and CDR2 SVGIG (reference sequence). The DNA for the CDR3 is TGTGCCTGGAGTGTTAGTAACACTGAAGCTTTCTTT. This encodes CAWSVSNTEAFF.

The chain employs TRBV4-1 and TRBJ2-3; 8 positions match TRBD1. V shed 3 bases and J 3 bases; nucleotides not matched to a gene: 5. This CDR3 has 15 amino acids. CDR1 MGHRA and CDR2 YSYEKL come from the germline V gene. The CDR3 loop reads CASSHYRGMTDTQYF. The CDR3 nucleotides read TGCGCCAGCAGCCATTACAGGGGGATGACAGATACGCAGTATTTT.

The V gene is TRBV4-1, the J gene TRBJ2-5; 8 bases map to TRBD2. The CDR3 covers 17 residues. Germline V lookup: CDR1 MGHRA, CDR2 YSYEKL. V shed 1 base, J shed 5 bases, and the junction held 12 bases outside the gene matches. This CDR3 reads CASSQVGRGASRETQYF. The CDR3 DNA follows: TGCGCCAGCAGCCAAGTGGGGCGGGGGGCCAGTCGGGAGACCCAGTACTTC.

This clone has just one count. The V call is TRBV25-1, the J call TRBJ1-6, with 9 bases identical to TRBD1. Germline CDR1 and CDR2: MGHDK and SYGVNS. This CDR3 contains 15 residues. Trimming took 4 bases from V and 7 from J; bases not matched to a gene: 5. CDR3 sequence (DNA): TGTGCCAGCAGTGGCCCCGGGACAGGGAATTCACCCCTCCACTTT. Translated, it gives CASSGPGTGNSPLHF. The variable domain in full, with the rest retrieved from reference TRBV25-1 and TRBJ1-6, is EADIYQTPRYLVIGTGKKITLECSQTMGHDKMYWYQQDPGMELHLIHYSYGVNSTEKGDLSSESTVSRIRTEHFPLTLESARPSHTSQYLCASSGPGTGNSPLHFGNGTRLTVT.

This clone was picked up a small number of times. The chain uses TRBV7-8 and TRBJ2-1, with 11 bases lining up with TRBD2. The CDR3 is 16 amino acids. V lost 5 bases and J lost 6; bases outside the gene matches: 9. In germline, CDR1 is SGHVS, CDR2 FQNEAQ. The CDR3 reads CASSDVGTSGSNEQFF. For the CDR3, the DNA is TGTGCCAGCAGCGATGTGGGGACTAGCGGTTCCAATGAGCAGTTCTTC.

Comments on this clone: Other nucleotide sequences in the sample specify the same CDR3. The chain has TRBV18 and TRBJ1-1, with 10 bases that match TRBD1. Trimming took 0 bases from V and 3 from J; bases not matched to a gene: 1. Germline assignment: CDR1 KGHSH and CDR2 LQKENI. This CDR3 region has 15 residues. For the CDR3, the DNA is TGTGCCAGCTCACCACCGGACAGGGGGGACACTGAAGCTTTCTTT. This codes for CASSPPDRGDTEAFF.

V and J are TRBV10-3 and TRBJ2-7, with a weak D call TRBD1 (5 bases). The CDR3 loop spans 15 amino acids. Between the trimmed V and J ends, which lost 1 base and 2 bases, there was a span of 12 bases. Germline V gene sequence: CDR1 ENHRY, CDR2 SYGVKD. The CDR3 protein is CAISEWQGNPYEQYF. The CDR3 DNA reads as TGTGCCATCAGTGAGTGGCAGGGCAATCCCTACGAGCAGTACTTC.

The chain is built from TRBV10-3 and TRBJ1-2; D unresolved. The germline V gene has CDR1 ENHRY and CDR2 SYGVKD. CDR3 length: 15 amino acids. Trimming cost V 0 bases and J 7 bases, with 15 bases left between them. CDR3 sequence: CAISESCGVSAGYTF. For the CDR3, the DNA is TGTGCCATCAGTGAGTCGTGCGGGGTCTCGGCTGGCTACACCTTC.

V gene TRBV28 combines with J gene TRBJ1-4, with a tentative D call TRBD1 (5 bases). Germline-derived CDR1 and CDR2 are MDHEN and SYDVKM. V was pared by 6 bases and J by 7 bases, with 21 bases between. The CDR3 has 16 amino acids. The chain's CDR3 is CASRSGTLKLGEKLFF. The CDR3 DNA reads TGTGCCAGCAGATCCGGGACTCTTAAGTTAGGTGAAAAACTGTTTTTT.

V usage is TRBV23-1 and J usage is TRBJ2-7; D perhaps matches TRBD1 (6 bases). TRBV23-1 is placed among ORFs of uncertain function. The V and J ends lost 0 bases and 6 bases respectively, with 18 bases between them. The CDR3 sequence is 16 residues long. CDR3 nucleotides: TGCGCCAGCAGTCAATCGGGGGCCCACCTACCCTGCGAGCAGTACTTC. It specifies CASSQSGAHLPCEQYF.

The rearrangement joins TRBV30 to TRBJ1-2; D ambiguous. V shed 5 bases and J shed 5 bases, with 6 bases lying between them. Germline V lookup: CDR1 GTSNPN, CDR2 SVGIG (reference sequence). The CDR3 contains 10 residues. CDR3 nucleotide sequence: TGTGCCTGGCGGGATTATGGCTACACCTTC. As protein: CAWRDYGYTF.

The J gene is TRBJ1-5, the V gene TRBV6-5; TRBD1 is a possible D gene (5 bases). CDR1 MNHEY and CDR2 SVGAGI come from the germline V gene. The germline V and J ends were trimmed by 9 bases and 9 bases, with 21 bases remaining between them. The length of the CDR3 is 14 residues. The CDR3 sequence is CARSGQGLFSPQHF. CDR3 coding DNA: TGTGCCAGGTCCGGGCAGGGCCTATTCTCGCCCCAGCATTTT.

Only a few counts were recorded for this clone. The CDR3 does not close with the conserved phenylalanine or tryptophan, likely indicating a read error. The DNA is omitted, as the CDR3 cannot be located on it reliably, and the CDR3 follows TCRdb's listing. V is TRBV6-5 and J is TRBJ1-1; the D segment call TRBD1 is taken from the table without a DNA check. 11 amino acids form the CDR3, both terminal residues included. Germline lookup yields CDR1 MNHEY and CDR2 SVGAGI. The CDR3 here is CASSGPGTLTP.

The V gene is TRBV14, the J gene TRBJ2-1; possible D gene TRBD2, 6 bases. The length of the CDR3 is 16 residues. CDR1 is SGHDN, CDR2 FVKESK, per germline. Trimming left V 1 base short and J 8 bases short, with 18 bases between. The CDR3 reads CASSQVGGLSRDEQFF. As DNA, the CDR3 is TGTGCCAGCAGCCAAGTGGGAGGCTTGTCGAGGGATGAGCAGTTCTTC.

J is TRBJ2-1 and V is TRBV6-4; D call uncertain. Trimming stripped 5 bases from V and 3 bases from J, with 14 bases between. Germline CDR1 and CDR2: MRHNA and SNTAGT. CDR3 length: 15 residues. Here the CDR3 DNA reads TGTGCCAGCAGTCCCGACAAGTACCACTACAATGAGCAGTTCTTC. This translates into CASSPDKYHYNEQFF.

The chain is built from TRBV4-2 and TRBJ2-1, with 8 bases lining up with TRBD2. The germline CDR1 and CDR2 sequences are LGHNA and YNFKEQ. CDR3 length equals 15 residues. Trimming cost V 2 bases and J 4 bases; bases outside gene matches: 4. The CDR3 spells CASSQQRGSYNEQFF. The DNA of the CDR3 is TGTGCCAGCAGCCAACAGCGGGGGAGTTACAATGAGCAGTTCTTC.

The chain couples TRBV27 to TRBJ2-1; the match to TRBD2 covers 9 bases. After removal of 6 bases from V and 4 bases from J, the junction contained 4 bases not matched to a gene. This CDR3 is 14 amino acids long. CDR1 is MNHEY and CDR2 is SMNVEV in the germline V gene (reference sequence). The CDR3 region is CASRSGLAYNEQFF. The CDR3 DNA is TGTGCCAGCAGGTCGGGACTAGCTTACAATGAGCAGTTCTTC.

This clone was found once. This sequence joins TRBV18 and TRBJ1-2; D not certain. Germline loops: CDR1 KGHSH, CDR2 LQKENI. The germline V and J ends were trimmed by 2 bases and 6 bases, with 19 bases remaining between them. This CDR3 has 16 amino acids. CDR3 in amino acids: CASSPNGRREDDGYTF. In nucleotides, the CDR3 is TGTGCCAGCTCACCAAACGGACGGAGGGAGGATGATGGCTACACCTTC.

The chain joins TRBV5-4 to TRBJ1-4, with D possibly TRBD1 on 5 matching bases. V shed 0 bases and J shed 8 bases, with 14 bases lying between them. From germline, CDR1 is SGHNT and CDR2 YYREEE (reference sequence). There are 15 residues in the CDR3. The CDR3 loop reads CASSLGGRAEEKLFF. In DNA, the CDR3 is TGTGCCAGCAGCTTGGGGGGGAGGGCAGAAGAAAAACTGTTTTTT. Full variable domain (remainder filled in from reference TRBV5-4 and TRBJ1-4): ETGVTQSPTHLIKTRGQQVTLRCSSQSGHNTVSWYQQALGQGPQFIFQYYREEENGRGNFPPRFSGLQFPNYSSELNVNALELDDSALYLCASSLGGRAEEKLFFGSGTQLSVL.

The chain is built from TRBV14 and TRBJ1-1; TRBD1 aligns across 9 bases. CDR1 SGHDN and CDR2 FVKESK come from the germline V gene. This CDR3 has 15 amino acids. J was trimmed by 2 bases and V by 6 bases; bases with no gene match: 7. The CDR3 bases are TGTGCCAGCAGTAGCACAGGGGGCGAAAACACTGAAGCTTTCTTT. It codes for CASSSTGGENTEAFF.

The CDR3 loop reads CASSQDELKDRGLKGNTIYF. The CDR3 coding sequence is TGCGCCAGCAGCCAAGATGAACTTAAGGACAGGGGGCTAAAGGGAAACACCATATATTTT. The chain couples TRBV4-3 to TRBJ1-3; 11 nucleotides agree with TRBD1. The V and J ends lost 0 bases and 4 bases, in that order; junction bases with no gene match: 14. The CDR3 is 20 amino acids. Germline lookup yields CDR1 LGHNA and CDR2 YSLEER.

The CDR3 here is CASSIRQGPINSPLHF. CDR3 bases: TGTGCCAGCAGTATCCGACAGGGCCCCATCAATTCACCCCTCCACTTT. The V gene is TRBV27, the J gene TRBJ1-6, with 7 bases lining up with TRBD1. Germline V gene data show CDR1 as MNHEY and CDR2 as SMNVEV (reference sequence). J lost 7 bases, V lost 5 bases, and 11 bases had no gene match. This CDR3 contains 16 residues.

V is TRBV19 and J is TRBJ2-6; D not resolved. V lost 6 bases to trimming and J lost 1 base, with 7 bases between them. The CDR3 runs 14 residues. CDR1 and CDR2 (germline): LNHDA, SQIVND (reference sequence). The CDR3 sequence: CASRPRSGANVLTF. In nucleotides, the CDR3 is TGTGCCAGTAGGCCGCGTTCTGGGGCCAACGTCCTGACTTTC.

The chain carries TRBV2 and TRBJ1-5; tentative D call: TRBD1 (6 bases). Trimming left V 8 bases short and J 2 bases short, with 13 bases between. Germline values: CDR1 SNHLY, CDR2 FYNNEI. The CDR3 extends over 14 amino acids. DNA for the CDR3: TGTGCCAGCCAGGGGATGGTAGGCAATCAGCCCCAGCATTTT. It translates to CASQGMVGNQPQHF.

Note on this clone: A junction end diverges from the germline sequence, so it may reflect a read error. This chain connects TRBV9 to TRBJ2-5, with D perhaps matching TRBD2 (5 bases). CDR1 and CDR2 (germline): SGDLS, YYNGEE. The length of the CDR3 is 16 residues. In nucleotides, the CDR3 is TGTGCCAGAAGCGTAGGCCCCACCGGGAACCAAGAGACCCAGTACTTC. Translating it yields CARSVGPTGNQETQYF.

The V gene is TRBV4-1, the J gene TRBJ1-2; TRBD1 matches 7 bases. The germline gives CDR1 MGHRA, CDR2 YSYEKL. V gave up 3 bases and J gave up 7 bases; unmatched junction bases: 14. This CDR3 is 16 amino acids long. The CDR3 spells CASSQGLQGIGGGYTF. The CDR3 region has the DNA TGCGCCAGCAGCCAGGGGCTACAGGGGATTGGGGGTGGCTACACCTTC.

The chain combines TRBV7-9 with TRBJ2-3; D is perhaps TRBD1 (6 bases). Germline-derived CDR1 and CDR2 are SEHNR and FQNEAQ (reference sequence). V gave up 5 bases and J gave up 2 bases, with 20 bases separating them. This CDR3 spans 17 amino acids. The CDR3 loop is CASSHENRDTDTDTQYF. The DNA for the CDR3 is TGTGCCAGCAGCCACGAGAACCGGGACACGGACACAGATACGCAGTATTTT.